One TCR beta chain is described in this entry. This clone's antigen is unknown. Sequencing instrument: NextSeq 550. The Human TCR Profiling Kit (MiLaboratory) was used to make UMI-labeled 5' RACE TRB cDNA libraries. cDNA synthesis used the entire amount of extracted RNA, and PCR amplification then used the entire amount of cDNA produced. Libraries were prepared in parallel with an identical number of PCR cycles. On the study's bioinformatics: With a minimum of two reads required per UMI, MIGEC and MiXCR pulled out about 50,000 +/- 10,000 unique UMI-labeled TRB cDNA molecules from each library. On average, each library contained roughly 40,000 +/- 10,000 functional in-frame TRB CDR3 nucleotide clonotypes without stop codons. After downsampling to 5000 UMI-labeled TRB molecules per sample, diversity metrics such as normalized Shannon-Wiener and Chao1 were calculated in VDJtools. VDJtools computed clonotype-size-weighted physicochemical properties of the central five CDR3 residues: interaction energy, strength, volume and Kidera factor 4. TCRdb reprocessed the reads, so every CDR3 protein sequence counts as one entry and DNA is not shown. TCRdb, rather than the study authors, made the V and J calls. The sample table records tens of thousands of distinct CDR3 sequences. About 8% of the sample comes from the top ten.

Each CD8+ T cell subset was flow-sorted in triplicate, and some 300,000 cells per subset were placed directly into RLT lysis buffer. Using standard density gradient centrifugation, peripheral blood mononuclear cells were isolated from buffy coats. Total RNA was extracted from sorted cells with an RNeasy Mini Kit. These data come from a study of CXCR3-negative and CXCR3-positive naive CD8 T cells (dated by TCRdb to between 2018 and 2020). Regarding the complete study: In total, 130 million or so TRB reads were obtained, which works out to roughly 1.5 +/- 0.3 million reads per library. The diversity and physicochemical repertoire analyses included some 11 donors pooled from two independent experiments. The TRBV-TRBJ cluster analysis covered naive subsets from 5 or 6 donors and memory cells from 3 donors.

Beyond this particular receptor, the publication reports: Because surface CD5, which is linked to self-reactivity in mice, was comparable between the naive subsets, TCR interaction strength was also inferred from the physicochemical properties of TRB CDR3s. Similar TRBV-TRBJ usage was shown by naive CXCR3-negative and CXCR3-positive cells from the same donor, whereas distinct patterns were shown by memory cells. CXCR3 expression partially decreased after cryopreservation, so most assays used freshly isolated PBMCs. Repertoire diversity was comparably high in both naive subsets but much lower in memory CD8+ T cells.

As encoded in the germline V gene, CDR1 is SGHTA while CDR2 is FQGTGA. Inclusive of the bounding cysteine and phenylalanine, the CDR3 is 15 residues long. This entry has no DNA. The source material was memory CD8+ T cells from blood. According to the study, the label for this sample's cell subset or site signals: conventional CD8+ memory T cells (TMEM), sorted as controls. The receptor was isolated from a human donor in good health. Some clones in this sample may be carry-over from other donors' samples. Recombination linked TRBV7-3 to TRBJ1-1. The CDR3 reads CASSRGVGPNTEAFF. The variable domain in full, with residues beyond the CDR3 obtained from the reference TRBV7-3 and TRBJ1-1 genes, is GAGVSQTPSNKVTEKGKYVELRCDPISGHTALYWYRQSLGQGPEFLIYFQGTGAADDSGLPNDRFFAVRPEGSVSTLKIQRTERGDSAVYLCASSRGVGPNTEAFFGQGTRLTVV.